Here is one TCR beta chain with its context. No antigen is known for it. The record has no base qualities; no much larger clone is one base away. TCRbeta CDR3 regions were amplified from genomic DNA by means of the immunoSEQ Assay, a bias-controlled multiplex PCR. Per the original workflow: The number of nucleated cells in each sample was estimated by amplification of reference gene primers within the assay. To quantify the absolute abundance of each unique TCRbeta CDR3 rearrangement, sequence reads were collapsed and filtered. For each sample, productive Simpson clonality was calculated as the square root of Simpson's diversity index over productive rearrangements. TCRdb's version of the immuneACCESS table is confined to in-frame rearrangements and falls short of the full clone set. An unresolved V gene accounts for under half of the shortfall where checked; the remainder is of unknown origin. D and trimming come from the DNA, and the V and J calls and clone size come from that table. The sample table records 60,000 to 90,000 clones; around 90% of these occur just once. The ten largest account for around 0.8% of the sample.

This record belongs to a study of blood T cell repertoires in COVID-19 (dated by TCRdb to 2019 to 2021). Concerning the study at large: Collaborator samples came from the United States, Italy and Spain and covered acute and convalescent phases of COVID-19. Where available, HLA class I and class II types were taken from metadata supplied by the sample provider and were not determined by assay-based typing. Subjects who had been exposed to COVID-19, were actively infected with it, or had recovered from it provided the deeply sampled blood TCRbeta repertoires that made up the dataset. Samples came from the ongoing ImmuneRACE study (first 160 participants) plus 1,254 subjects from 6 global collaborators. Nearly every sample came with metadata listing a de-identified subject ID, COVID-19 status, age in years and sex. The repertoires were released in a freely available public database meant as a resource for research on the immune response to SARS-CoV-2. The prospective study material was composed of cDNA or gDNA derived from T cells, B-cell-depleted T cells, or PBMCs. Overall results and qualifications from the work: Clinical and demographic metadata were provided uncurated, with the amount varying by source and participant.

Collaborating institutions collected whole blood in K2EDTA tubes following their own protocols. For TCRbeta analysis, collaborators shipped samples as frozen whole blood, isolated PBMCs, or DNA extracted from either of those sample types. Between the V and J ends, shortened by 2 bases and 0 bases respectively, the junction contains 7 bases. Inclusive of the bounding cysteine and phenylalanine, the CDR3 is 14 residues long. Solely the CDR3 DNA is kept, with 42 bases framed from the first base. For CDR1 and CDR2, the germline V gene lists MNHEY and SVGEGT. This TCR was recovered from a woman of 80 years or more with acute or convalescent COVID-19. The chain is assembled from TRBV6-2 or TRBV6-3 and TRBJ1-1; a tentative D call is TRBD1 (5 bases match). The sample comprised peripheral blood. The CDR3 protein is CASSYRTLNTEAFF. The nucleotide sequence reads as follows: TGTGCCAGCAGTTACAGGACACTGAACACTGAAGCTTTCTTT.